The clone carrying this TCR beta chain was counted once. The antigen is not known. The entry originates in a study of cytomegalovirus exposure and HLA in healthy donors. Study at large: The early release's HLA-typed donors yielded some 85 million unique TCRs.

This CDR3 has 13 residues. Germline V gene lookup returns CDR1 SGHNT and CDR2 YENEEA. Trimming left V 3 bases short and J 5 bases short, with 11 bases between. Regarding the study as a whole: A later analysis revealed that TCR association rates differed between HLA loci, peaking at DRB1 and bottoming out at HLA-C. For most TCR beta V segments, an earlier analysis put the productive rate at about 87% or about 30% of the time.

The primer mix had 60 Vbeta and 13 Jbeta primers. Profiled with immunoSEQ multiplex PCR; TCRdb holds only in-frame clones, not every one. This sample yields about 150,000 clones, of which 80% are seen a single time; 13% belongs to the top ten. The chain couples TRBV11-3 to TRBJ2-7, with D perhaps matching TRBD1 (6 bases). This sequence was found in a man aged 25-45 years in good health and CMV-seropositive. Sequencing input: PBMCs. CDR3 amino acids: CASSFGRGHEQYF. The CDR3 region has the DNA TGTGCCAGCAGCTTTGGCAGGGGCCACGAGCAGTACTTC.